This is a list of T cell receptor beta chains from one sample in a study of blood T cell repertoires in COVID-19. This table comes from immunoSEQ multiplex PCR, and its TCRdb copy is limited to in-frame clones, with some not included. The sample yields about 100,000 clones, about 80% seen once. Sequencing used peripheral blood. These receptors were collected from a man in his 70s with active or convalescent COVID-19. Both conserved end residues are trimmed from each CDR3.

cdr3_length,j_call,v_call,cdr3_aa
14,TRBJ2-2,TRBV28,ASSLSGGGNTGELF
15,TRBJ2-4,TRBV4-2,ASSQAGLAGGPDIQY
14,TRBJ2-3,TRBV29-1,SVGTWGGQLTDTQY
14,TRBJ2-5,TRBV6-5,ASSFVKAGGLETQY
9,TRBJ1-1,TRBV28,ASRLGQGAF
12,TRBJ2-1,TRBV5-1,ASSLTGSYNEQF
14,TRBJ1-1,TRBV19,ASSIAGTGMNTEAF
14,TRBJ2-5,TRBV7-2,ASSLGLAGFVETQY
12,TRBJ2-7,TRBV28,ASRGQSSSYEQY
12,TRBJ1-4,TRBV28,ASNRVTTNEKLF
15,TRBJ2-5,TRBV9,ASRIHRGRGTKETQY
13,TRBJ2-7,TRBV5-4,ASSLGLALPYEQY
13,TRBJ2-5,TRBV7-7,ASSFSGTGGETQY
13,TRBJ1-4,TRBV5-1,ASSILTGGGEKLF
12,TRBJ2-5,TRBV5-4,ASSPAAPIETQY
18,TRBJ2-3,TRBV5-1,ASSSPLFTSEVVIADTQY
13,TRBJ2-3,TRBV21-1,ASSPRRLAPDTQY
11,TRBJ1-2,TRBV3-1/TRBV3-2,ASSQASAYGYT
13,TRBJ2-7,TRBV7-6,ASSLARTGGPEQY
14,TRBJ1-3,TRBV6-1,ASSEGDRVTGNTIY
13,TRBJ2-1,TRBV5-1,ASSFPGEPYNEQF
11,TRBJ1-4,TRBV29-1,SVATNSGEKLF
11,TRBJ2-7,TRBV5-1,ASSLGQGDEQY
12,TRBJ2-7,TRBV6-2/TRBV6-3,ASSRHWDRGEQY
14,TRBJ2-7,TRBV4-1,ASSQDERTGNYEQY
12,TRBJ2-1,TRBV5-6,ASSPRQGADEQF
12,TRBJ1-4,TRBV27,ASSPGQRNEKLF
12,TRBJ2-7,TRBV4-3,ASSQVVGSYEQY
15,TRBJ2-7,TRBV15,ATSRDRDRGQTYEQY
12,TRBJ2-7,TRBV7-9,ASSLEGVSYEQY
17,TRBJ1-2,TRBV4-2,ASSTGTGGMAGKFYGYT
12,TRBJ2-7,TRBV11-2,ASSAGAGGYEQY
13,TRBJ1-5,TRBV28,ASSSTGGSNQPQH
13,TRBJ2-7,TRBV4-1,ASSQGQGVPYEQY
14,TRBJ1-3,TRBV3-1/TRBV3-2,ASSQDRVVSGNTIY
13,TRBJ2-3,TRBV7-9,ASSPSAVSTDTQY
12,TRBJ1-1,TRBV27,ASSLRGGGTEAF
13,TRBJ2-1,TRBV7-8,ASSLDRVVYNEQF